Following are 27 T cell receptor beta chains from one sample sequenced in a study of T cell clusters in autoimmune cytopenias. Multiplex touch-down PCR amplified TRB using TRB-A and TRB-B pools in one tube. TCRdb reprocessed the multiplex PCR reads and stores each CDR3 protein as one record, lacking DNA. The table lists fewer than 8,500 distinct CDR3 sequences, with 3.5% in the top ten. TRB amplification used around 260 ng of peripheral blood genomic DNA. The sample was peripheral blood. The source of these receptors is a human donor with an autoimmune cytopenia or autoimmune hepatitis (not recorded which).

By frequency, this clonotype is medium-sized (0.01 to 0.1%). The chain carries TRBV29-1 and TRBJ2-5. Germline V CDR1 and CDR2: SQVTM, ANQGSEA. This CDR3 contains 13 residues. CDR3 protein: CSVGRVGRETQYF. Together with reference TRBV29-1 and TRBJ2-5, the CDR3 gives the full variable domain: SAVISQKPSRDICQRGTSLTIQCQVDSQVTMMFWYRQQPGQSLTLIATANQGSEATYESGFVIDKFPISRPNLTFSTLTVSNMSPEDSSIYLCSVGRVGRETQYFGPGTRLLVL.

The V and J genes are TRBV5-1 and TRBJ2-3; the D gene TCRdb calls, TRBD2, cannot be checked with no DNA. Germline V lookup: CDR1 SGHRS, CDR2 YFSETQ. CDR3 length equals 15 residues. CDR3 amino acids: CASSLAGGGTDTQYF.

This clonotype is medium-sized by frequency. The rearrangement joins TRBV7-9 to TRBJ1-1; the D call of TRBD1 rests on TCRdb alone, since no DNA is present to check it. The CDR3 spans 13 residues. The germline V gene encodes CDR1 SEHNR and CDR2 FQNEAQ (reference sequence). The CDR3 is CASFGGLDTEAFF.

This chain joins TRBV24-1 and TRBJ2-3; TCRdb gives TRBD1 as the D gene, but with no DNA this cannot be confirmed. The V gene's germline CDR1 is KGHDR and CDR2 SFDVKD. The length of the CDR3 is 15 residues. CDR3 residues: CATSDFGQGTDTQYF.

The V and J genes are TRBV7-9 and TRBJ1-4; TCRdb selects TRBD1, and the lack of DNA leaves this call unchecked. This CDR3 spans 14 amino acids. Germline V gives CDR1 SEHNR, CDR2 FQNEAQ (reference sequence). The CDR3 loop is CASSLGQGGEKLFF.

This chain links TRBV12-3 or TRBV12-4 with TRBJ2-7; the D call of TRBD1 rests on TCRdb alone, since no DNA is present to check it. This CDR3 is 15 amino acids long. The CDR3 sequence: CASSKAGTRPYEQYF.

This clonotype shows up as medium-sized by frequency. This chain uses TRBV29-1 with TRBJ1-2; as DNA is missing, the TRBD1 call by TCRdb cannot be tested. CDR3 size: 15 residues. Germline values: CDR1 SQVTM, CDR2 ANQGSEA. This CDR3 is CSVVPYRGLTRGYTF.

Judged by frequency, this clonotype is medium-sized (0.01 to 0.1%). Here the CDR3 reads CASSLSGTQYF. The chain recombines TRBV5-6 with TRBJ2-5. Germline loops: CDR1 SGHDT, CDR2 YYEEEE. CDR3 length equals 11 residues.

In terms of frequency, this clonotype is medium-sized. The gene calls are TRBV5-6 and TRBJ2-7; TCRdb gives TRBD1 as the D gene, but with no DNA this cannot be confirmed. This CDR3 region has 16 residues. Looked up from germline, CDR1 is SGHDT and CDR2 is YYEEEE. CDR3 sequence reads: CASSAFSGTGGREQYF.

This clonotype is medium-sized by frequency. The rearrangement links TRBV6-6 to TRBJ2-2; the D call of TRBD2 rests on TCRdb alone, since no DNA is present to check it. Germline loops: CDR1 MNHNY, CDR2 SVGAGI (reference sequence). The CDR3 is 14 residues long. This chain's CDR3 is CASSSTSGSRELFF.

The chain couples TRBV27 to TRBJ1-1. In germline, CDR1 is MNHEY, CDR2 SMNVEV (reference sequence). The CDR3 runs to 14 residues. CDR3 sequence: CASSLNGMNTEAFF.

The chain links TRBV20-1 to TRBJ2-7. The CDR3 is 13 amino acids. The V gene's germline CDR1 is DFQATT and CDR2 SNEGSKA (reference sequence). The chain's CDR3 is CSARINSNYEQYF.

The rearrangement joins TRBV19 to TRBJ1-5; the TCRdb D gene call, TRBD1, has no DNA to confirm it. The CDR3 loop spans 15 amino acids. CDR1 and CDR2 from the germline V gene are LNHDA and SQIVND (reference sequence). This CDR3 reads CASRVTGYSNQPQHF.

This clonotype is deemed medium-sized by its frequency. The rearrangement joins TRBV6-1 to TRBJ2-3; without DNA, the TCRdb call of TRBD2 cannot be checked. The CDR3 has 17 residues. Germline V gene lookup returns CDR1 MNHNS and CDR2 SASEGT. CDR3 in amino acids: CASNLHALAGPGDTQYF.

This rearrangement joins TRBV4-2 to TRBJ2-1; the D gene TCRdb calls, TRBD1, cannot be checked with no DNA. CDR1 and CDR2 (germline): LGHNA, YNFKEQ. The CDR3 sequence is 15 residues long. This CDR3 reads CASKQGPSSYNEQFF.

The chain is built from TRBV4-3 and TRBJ2-3; without DNA, the TCRdb call of TRBD2 cannot be checked. The CDR3 has 16 residues. Germline V gene sequence: CDR1 LGHNA, CDR2 YSLEER. The CDR3 protein is CASSLRRGVSTDTQYF.

The chain's CDR3 is CASSAVTGGSDTGELFF. The rearrangement joins TRBV10-3 to TRBJ2-2; no DNA is available, so the TRBD1 call from TCRdb remains unchecked. There are 17 residues in the CDR3. CDR1 is ENHRY, CDR2 SYGVKD, per germline.

Frequency places this clonotype as medium-sized. This sequence joins TRBV5-4 and TRBJ2-2. CDR1 and CDR2 from the germline V gene are SGHNT and YYREEE (reference sequence). CDR3 length: 13 amino acids. The CDR3 protein is CASSEAGSGELFF.

This clonotype is called medium-sized based on its frequency. This chain links TRBV6-5 with TRBJ2-7. Germline loops: CDR1 MNHEY, CDR2 SVGAGI. The CDR3 has 12 residues. The CDR3 here is CASRQSSYEQYF.

This clonotype is classed as medium-sized (0.01 to 0.1%) by frequency. The V gene is TRBV29-1, the J gene TRBJ2-2; the TRBD1 assignment by TCRdb is unverifiable without DNA. Germline V gives CDR1 SQVTM, CDR2 ANQGSEA. This CDR3 contains 14 residues. CDR3 sequence reads: CSAPGTTNTGELFF.

The chain's CDR3 is CASSLVEGLYTF. The chain combines TRBV7-9 with TRBJ1-2. Germline V gives CDR1 SEHNR, CDR2 FQNEAQ (reference sequence). This CDR3 is built from 12 residues.

This sequence joins TRBV20-1 and TRBJ2-1; TCRdb returns TRBD2, unconfirmable since there is no DNA. This CDR3 contains 14 residues. The germline gives CDR1 DFQATT, CDR2 SNEGSKA (reference sequence). The chain's CDR3 is CSARTSGGAYEQFF.

The chain is built from TRBV19 and TRBJ1-1; the D call from TCRdb, TRBD1, cannot be confirmed without DNA. The CDR3 loop spans 13 amino acids. Per the germline V gene, CDR1 is LNHDA and CDR2 is SQIVND (reference sequence). The CDR3 region is CASSTRGQAEAFF.

The chain links TRBV5-6 to TRBJ1-2. Germline lookup yields CDR1 SGHDT and CDR2 YYEEEE. The CDR3 is 15 amino acids. Here the CDR3 reads CASSLAVGRSYGYTF. Combining the CDR3 with reference TRBV5-6 and TRBJ1-2 gives the whole variable domain DAGVTQSPTHLIKTRGQQVTLRCSPKSGHDTVSWYQQALGQGPQFIFQYYEEEERQRGNFPDRFSGHQFPNYSSELNVNALLLGDSALYLCASSLAVGRSYGYTFGSGTRLTVV.

Here the CDR3 reads CASSFSAGTGGFEQYF. The rearrangement uses TRBV27 and TRBJ2-7; with no DNA, the TCRdb D assignment of TRBD1 cannot be verified. This CDR3 comprises 16 residues. Looked up from germline, CDR1 is MNHEY and CDR2 is SMNVEV (reference sequence).

This chain links TRBV6-5 with TRBJ2-7; TCRdb names TRBD1, which stays unverified in the absence of DNA. Germline CDR1 and CDR2: MNHEY and SVGAGI. The CDR3 is 16 residues long. The CDR3 here is CASSDHGQGRKYEQYF.

The genes are TRBV12-3 or TRBV12-4 and TRBJ1-6. The CDR3 has 15 residues. The CDR3 protein is CATSPSGRWDKPLHF.